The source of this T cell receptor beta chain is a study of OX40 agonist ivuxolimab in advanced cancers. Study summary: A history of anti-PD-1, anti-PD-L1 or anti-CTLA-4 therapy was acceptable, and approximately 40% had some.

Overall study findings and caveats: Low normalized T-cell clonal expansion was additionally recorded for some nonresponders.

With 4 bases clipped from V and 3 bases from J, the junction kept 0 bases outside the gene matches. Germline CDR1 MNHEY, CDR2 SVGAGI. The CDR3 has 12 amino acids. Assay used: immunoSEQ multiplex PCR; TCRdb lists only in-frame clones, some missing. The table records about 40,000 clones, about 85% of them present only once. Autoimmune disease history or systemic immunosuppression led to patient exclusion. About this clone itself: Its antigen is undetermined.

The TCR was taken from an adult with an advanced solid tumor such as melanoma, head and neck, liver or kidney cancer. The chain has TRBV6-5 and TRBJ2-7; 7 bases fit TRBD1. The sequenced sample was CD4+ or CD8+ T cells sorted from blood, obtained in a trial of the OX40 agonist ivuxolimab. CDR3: CASSSGGYEQYF. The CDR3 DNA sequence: TGTGCCAGCAGTTCAGGGGGCTACGAGCAGTACTTC.